Listed below are T cell receptor beta chains from one sample, sequenced in a study of shared clonotypes between healthy human individuals. Generated by immunoSEQ multiplex PCR, the TCRdb table keeps only in-frame clones and is missing some. The data show 2 million to 2.5 million clones, approximately 93% seen once. The sample taken for sequencing was naive CD4+ T cells from PBMCs. These receptor sequences come from a man younger than 35 in good health. Some clones in this sample may be carry-over from other donors' samples. The CDR3 runs from the conserved cysteine through the conserved F or W. Each record gives: D gene, V gene, clone size, J gene, CDR3 protein, CDR3 DNA. D genes are given only for firm matches. The size field is filled for only some rows; it gives once, few, many or a size class.

d_gene: -
v_gene: TRBV19
abundance: once
j_gene: TRBJ2-6
CDR3aa: CASSNSRTAYSGANVLTF
CDR3nt: TGTGCCAGTAGTAACTCCAGGACCGCGTACTCTGGGGCCAACGTCCTGACTTTC

d_gene: TRBD1
v_gene: TRBV7-8
abundance: -
j_gene: TRBJ1-2
CDR3aa: CASSQAGTGPYGYTF
CDR3nt: TGTGCCAGCAGCCAAGCCGGGACAGGGCCATATGGCTACACCTTC

d_gene: TRBD2
v_gene: TRBV6-5
abundance: -
j_gene: TRBJ2-7
CDR3aa: CASSYSFSGSGHEQYF
CDR3nt: TGTGCCAGCAGTTACTCTTTCAGCGGGAGCGGCCACGAGCAGTACTTC

d_gene: -
v_gene: TRBV5-8
abundance: -
j_gene: TRBJ2-3
CDR3aa: CASTLATGQDTQYF
CDR3nt: TGTGCCAGCACCCTCGCAACTGGGCAAGATACGCAGTATTTT

d_gene: -
v_gene: TRBV28
abundance: -
j_gene: TRBJ2-1
CDR3aa: CASSLVRGNEQFF
CDR3nt: TGTGCCAGCAGTTTGGTACGGGGCAATGAGCAGTTCTTC

d_gene: -
v_gene: TRBV7-3
abundance: -
j_gene: TRBJ1-6
CDR3aa: CASSPHSRQNNSPLHF
CDR3nt: TGTGCCAGCAGCCCGCATTCCAGACAGAATAATTCACCCCTCCACTTT

d_gene: TRBD1
v_gene: TRBV5-4
abundance: -
j_gene: TRBJ2-1
CDR3aa: CASSVGQGTYNEQFF
CDR3nt: TGTGCCAGCAGCGTGGGACAGGGCACCTACAATGAGCAGTTCTTC

d_gene: TRBD1
v_gene: TRBV2
abundance: once
j_gene: TRBJ2-5
CDR3aa: CASTEETGQETQYF
CDR3nt: TGTGCCAGCACCGAAGAGACAGGGCAAGAGACCCAGTACTTC

d_gene: -
v_gene: TRBV11-3
abundance: -
j_gene: TRBJ2-1
CDR3aa: CASSLTTDTRYNEQFF
CDR3nt: TGTGCCAGCAGCTTAACCACTGACACCCGCTACAATGAGCAGTTCTTC

d_gene: -
v_gene: TRBV7-9
abundance: -
j_gene: TRBJ1-1
CDR3aa: CASSLVRVAEAFF
CDR3nt: TGTGCCAGCAGCTTAGTTCGGGTCGCTGAAGCTTTCTTT

d_gene: -
v_gene: TRBV5-1
abundance: -
j_gene: TRBJ2-3
CDR3aa: CASSLVQIGNTQYF
CDR3nt: TGCGCCAGCAGCTTGGTGCAGATAGGGAATACGCAGTATTTT

d_gene: TRBD1
v_gene: TRBV7-9
abundance: -
j_gene: TRBJ1-5
CDR3aa: CASSPTDRVDQPQHF
CDR3nt: TGTGCCAGCAGCCCAACCGACAGGGTGGATCAGCCCCAGCATTTT

d_gene: -
v_gene: TRBV7-9
abundance: -
j_gene: TRBJ2-7
CDR3aa: CASSRRGDRSDEQYF
CDR3nt: TGTGCCAGCAGCCGTCGAGGGGATCGGTCGGACGAGCAGTACTTC

d_gene: -
v_gene: TRBV7-2
abundance: -
j_gene: TRBJ2-3
CDR3aa: CASSPHLGYTQYF
CDR3nt: TGTGCCAGCAGCCCCCACCTGGGGTATACGCAGTATTTT

d_gene: TRBD1
v_gene: TRBV28
abundance: once
j_gene: TRBJ1-2
CDR3aa: CASSSTGTETNYGYTF
CDR3nt: TGTGCCAGCAGCTCCACAGGGACAGAGACAAACTATGGCTACACCTTC

d_gene: TRBD2
v_gene: TRBV7-2
abundance: -
j_gene: TRBJ2-3
CDR3aa: CASSLGWKRGYTDTQYF
CDR3nt: TGTGCCAGCAGCTTAGGGTGGAAGCGGGGTTACACAGATACGCAGTATTTT

d_gene: TRBD2
v_gene: TRBV4-2
abundance: -
j_gene: TRBJ2-1
CDR3aa: CASSQEPRLAFNEQFF
CDR3nt: TGTGCCAGCAGCCAAGAGCCGAGACTAGCCTTTAATGAGCAGTTCTTC

d_gene: -
v_gene: TRBV28
abundance: -
j_gene: TRBJ1-1
CDR3aa: CASSQTVEAFF
CDR3nt: TGTGCCAGCAGCCAGACAGTTGAAGCTTTCTTT

d_gene: -
v_gene: TRBV15
abundance: -
j_gene: TRBJ2-7
CDR3aa: CATSRGTGSSYEQYF
CDR3nt: TGTGCCACCAGCAGAGGCACAGGCAGCTCCTACGAGCAGTACTTC

d_gene: -
v_gene: TRBV9
abundance: -
j_gene: TRBJ1-2
CDR3aa: CASSTGKEGPLGGYTF
CDR3nt: TGTGCCAGCAGCACGGGAAAGGAGGGACCCCTGGGTGGCTACACCTTC

d_gene: -
v_gene: TRBV27
abundance: -
j_gene: TRBJ1-1
CDR3aa: CASSRRAGPGGANTEAFF
CDR3nt: TGTGCCAGCAGCCGTCGTGCGGGCCCGGGGGGCGCGAACACTGAAGCTTTCTTT

d_gene: -
v_gene: TRBV28
abundance: once
j_gene: TRBJ1-2
CDR3aa: CASSQTSGGYTF
CDR3nt: TGTGCCAGCAGCCAAACTTCGGGGGGCTACACCTTC

d_gene: TRBD1
v_gene: TRBV6-1
abundance: -
j_gene: TRBJ2-4
CDR3aa: CASRGQGKNIQYF
CDR3nt: TGTGCCAGCAGGGGACAGGGAAAAAACATTCAGTACTTC

d_gene: -
v_gene: TRBV30
abundance: -
j_gene: TRBJ2-2
CDR3aa: CAWRDRKTGELFF
CDR3nt: TGTGCCTGGAGAGACAGGAAAACCGGGGAGCTGTTTTTT

d_gene: TRBD1
v_gene: TRBV15
abundance: -
j_gene: TRBJ2-2
CDR3aa: CATSRRTGQLRKELFF
CDR3nt: TGTGCCACCAGCAGAAGGACAGGGCAACTCAGGAAGGAGCTGTTTTTT

d_gene: -
v_gene: TRBV7-6
abundance: -
j_gene: TRBJ2-2
CDR3aa: CASSSGTPNTGELFF
CDR3nt: TGTGCCAGCAGCTCCGGGACCCCCAACACCGGGGAGCTGTTTTTT

d_gene: -
v_gene: TRBV5-1
abundance: once
j_gene: TRBJ2-3
CDR3aa: CASSLGWAAPSTDTQYF
CDR3nt: TGCGCCAGCAGCTTGGGGTGGGCAGCACCTAGCACAGATACGCAGTATTTT

d_gene: -
v_gene: TRBV20-1
abundance: -
j_gene: TRBJ1-5
CDR3aa: CSAAGGQPQHF
CDR3nt: TGCAGTGCCGCGGGGGGACAGCCCCAGCATTTT

d_gene: -
v_gene: TRBV10-2
abundance: -
j_gene: TRBJ2-7
CDR3aa: CASSSRGRAGLSHYEQYF
CDR3nt: TGCGCCAGCAGCTCCCGGGGTCGGGCGGGTCTTTCCCACTACGAGCAGTACTTC

d_gene: -
v_gene: TRBV6-4
abundance: -
j_gene: TRBJ2-3
CDR3aa: CASSVGNTDTQYF
CDR3nt: TGTGCCAGCAGTGTTGGGAACACAGATACGCAGTATTTT

d_gene: TRBD1
v_gene: TRBV28
abundance: -
j_gene: TRBJ1-4
CDR3aa: CASSWDRGREKLFF
CDR3nt: TGTGCCAGCAGTTGGGACAGGGGGCGGGAAAAACTGTTTTTT

d_gene: -
v_gene: TRBV7-9
abundance: -
j_gene: TRBJ1-1
CDR3aa: CASSLGLPEAFF
CDR3nt: TGTGCCAGCAGCTTAGGACTCCCTGAAGCTTTCTTT

d_gene: TRBD2
v_gene: TRBV11-2
abundance: -
j_gene: TRBJ2-5
CDR3aa: CASSPLAGVETQYF
CDR3nt: TGTGCCAGCAGCCCACTAGCGGGAGTCGAGACCCAGTACTTC

d_gene: -
v_gene: TRBV5-4
abundance: -
j_gene: TRBJ1-1
CDR3aa: CASSLARLNTEAFF
CDR3nt: TGTGCCAGCAGCTTGGCCCGATTGAACACTGAAGCTTTCTTT

d_gene: TRBD2
v_gene: TRBV7-3
abundance: -
j_gene: TRBJ2-1
CDR3aa: CASSSVAGGHINEQFF
CDR3nt: TGTGCCAGCAGCTCGGTAGCGGGAGGACACATCAATGAGCAGTTCTTC

d_gene: -
v_gene: TRBV19
abundance: -
j_gene: TRBJ2-7
CDR3aa: CASSLKALSGSSSYEQYF
CDR3nt: TGTGCCAGTAGTCTGAAAGCGCTCTCCGGAAGCAGCTCCTACGAGCAGTACTTC

d_gene: -
v_gene: TRBV28
abundance: once
j_gene: TRBJ2-3
CDR3aa: CASSPSGTQDGDTQYF
CDR3nt: TGTGCCAGCAGTCCTTCCGGGACCCAGGATGGAGATACGCAGTATTTT

d_gene: -
v_gene: TRBV7-2
abundance: once
j_gene: TRBJ1-5
CDR3aa: CASSTQGGVQPQHF
CDR3nt: TGTGCCAGCAGCACTCAAGGAGGTGTTCAGCCCCAGCATTTT

d_gene: -
v_gene: TRBV2
abundance: -
j_gene: TRBJ1-3
CDR3aa: CASSIQGGGNTIYF
CDR3nt: TGTGCCAGCAGCATACAGGGAGGTGGAAACACCATATATTTT

d_gene: TRBD1
v_gene: TRBV7-2
abundance: -
j_gene: TRBJ2-3
CDR3aa: CASSPDRAYTDTQYF
CDR3nt: TGTGCCAGCAGCCCGGACAGGGCCTACACAGATACGCAGTATTTT

d_gene: -
v_gene: TRBV9
abundance: once
j_gene: TRBJ2-7
CDR3aa: CASSPRGDGSYEQYF
CDR3nt: TGTGCCAGCAGCCCTAGGGGGGACGGCTCCTACGAGCAGTACTTC

d_gene: -
v_gene: TRBV6-6
abundance: -
j_gene: TRBJ2-2
CDR3aa: CASRSIMTAQGGELFF
CDR3nt: TGTGCCAGCAGATCTATTATGACAGCCCAAGGCGGGGAGCTGTTTTTT

d_gene: TRBD1
v_gene: TRBV27
abundance: -
j_gene: TRBJ1-6
CDR3aa: CASSRDRGRNSPLHF
CDR3nt: TGTGCCAGCAGCCGGGACAGGGGTAGGAATTCACCCCTCCACTTT

d_gene: -
v_gene: TRBV10-3
abundance: -
j_gene: TRBJ1-5
CDR3aa: CAISGSGQPQHF
CDR3nt: TGTGCCATCAGCGGGAGTGGACAGCCCCAGCATTTT

d_gene: -
v_gene: TRBV7-2
abundance: -
j_gene: TRBJ1-5
CDR3aa: CASSTPGQPQHF
CDR3nt: TGTGCCAGCAGCACCCCAGGACAGCCCCAGCATTTT

d_gene: TRBD1
v_gene: TRBV5-6
abundance: -
j_gene: TRBJ2-1
CDR3aa: CASNLVTGQGLPEQFF
CDR3nt: TGTGCCAGCAATCTGGTGACTGGACAGGGGCTACCTGAGCAGTTCTTC

d_gene: TRBD1
v_gene: TRBV5-1
abundance: once
j_gene: TRBJ2-1
CDR3aa: CASSWWDRGNEQFF
CDR3nt: TGCGCCAGCAGCTGGTGGGACAGGGGCAATGAGCAGTTCTTC

d_gene: -
v_gene: TRBV9
abundance: -
j_gene: TRBJ2-3
CDR3aa: CASSVDLAQTDTQYF
CDR3nt: TGTGCCAGCAGCGTAGATCTAGCGCAAACAGATACGCAGTATTTT

d_gene: -
v_gene: TRBV2
abundance: -
j_gene: TRBJ2-5
CDR3aa: CASSVRVVQETQYF
CDR3nt: TGTGCCAGCAGTGTAAGGGTCGTCCAAGAGACCCAGTACTTC